The present entry profiles one TCR beta chain with its context. The antigen is not known. Samples of blood were obtained at baseline, on cycle 4 day 1, and on cycle 7 day 1. The data are from a study of OX40 agonist ivuxolimab in advanced cancers. Study context: The drug used for patients, ivuxolimab, was an agonistic anti-OX40 (CD134) antibody.

Produced via immunoSEQ multiplex PCR; TCRdb's table is partial and in-frame only. The table lists tens of thousands of clones, around nine tenths of them singletons. The CDR3 is made up of 16 amino acids. V lost 5 bases, J lost 2 bases, and 19 bases lay in between. In germline, CDR1 is MNHEY, CDR2 SMNVEV (reference sequence). Notes on the study in general: Clonal expansion was seen in CD4+ and CD8+ blood T cells by week 6 at 0.1 to 3.0 mg/kg.

The specimen was CD4+ or CD8+ T cells sorted from blood, collected in a trial of the OX40 agonist ivuxolimab. The receptor was derived from an adult with an advanced solid tumor such as melanoma, head and neck, liver or kidney cancer. The chain links TRBV27 to TRBJ2-7, with D unclear. This CDR3 is CASSSQAPTTTYEQYF. The CDR3 DNA reads TGTGCCAGCAGTAGCCAGGCCCCGACGACCACCTACGAGCAGTACTTC.